These 7 T cell receptor beta chains were all obtained from the same sample, sequenced in a study of blood T cell repertoires in COVID-19. TCRdb keeps only in-frame clones here, not all; method: immunoSEQ multiplex PCR. This sample has around 110,000 clones, with roughly 83% found just once. The specimen was peripheral blood. The source is a man younger than 40 with acute or convalescent COVID-19.

The chain carries TRBV7-2 and TRBJ1-2; unclear D gene. V lost 2 bases and J lost 10, with 11 bases in between. CDR1 and CDR2 (germline): SGHTA, FQGNSA. The CDR3 contains 12 residues. The CDR3 DNA is TGTGCCAGCAGCTTATTAGTCGAATCCTACACCTTC. Translated, it gives CASSLLVESYTF.

This chain links TRBV2 with TRBJ2-7, with D perhaps matching TRBD1 (6 bases). Germline V CDR1 and CDR2: SNHLY, FYNNEI. The CDR3 totals 14 residues. V was trimmed by 5 bases and J by 3 bases, leaving 14 bases between them. The CDR3 sequence: CASSPLTRGYEQYF. The CDR3 coding sequence is TGTGCCAGCAGTCCCCTCACCAGGGGCTACGAGCAGTACTTC.

The DNA for the CDR3 is TGTGCCAGCAGCCAAAGGGCAGGGACTAGAAATGAGCAGTTCTTC. The encoded protein is CASSQRAGTRNEQFF. The rearrangement uses TRBV3-1 (or the pseudogene TRBV3-2) and TRBJ2-1; 8 bases match TRBD2. Germline V gene sequence: CDR1 LGHDT, CDR2 YNNKEL (reference sequence). The CDR3 has 15 amino acids. Trimming took 2 bases from V and 7 from J; bases not matched to a gene: 7.

The chain carries TRBV6-5 and TRBJ2-7; 10 nucleotides match TRBD2. J was trimmed by 7 bases and V by 0 bases; bases with no gene match: 3. Germline CDR1 MNHEY, CDR2 SVGAGI. The CDR3 runs to 14 residues. The DNA of the CDR3 is TGTGCCAGCAGTTACTCTAGCGGGGGGCCGGAGCAGTACTTC. This sequence encodes CASSYSSGGPEQYF.

Only one count was recorded for this clone. The chain employs TRBV15 and TRBJ1-3; D is ambiguous. The CDR3 runs 15 residues. V lost 1 base and J lost 6, with 13 bases in between. CDR1 and CDR2 (germline): LNHNV, YYDKDF (reference sequence). This CDR3 is CATSRAPGTENTIYF. CDR3 nucleotides: TGTGCCACCAGCAGAGCCCCAGGAACGGAAAACACCATATATTTT.

This sequence joins TRBV3-1 (or the pseudogene TRBV3-2) and TRBJ2-2; 9 bases map to TRBD2. CDR1 is LGHDT, CDR2 YNNKEL, per germline (reference sequence). This CDR3 has 15 amino acids. V gave up 4 bases and J gave up 4 bases; unmatched junction bases: 4. CDR3 bases: TGTGCCAGCAGCCTAGGGACTAGCATCACCGGGGAGCTGTTTTTT. This sequence encodes CASSLGTSITGELFF.

This clone was recorded a few times. This rearrangement joins TRBV6-2 or TRBV6-3 to TRBJ1-2, with unresolved D. The V end was cut by 2 bases, the J end by 8 bases, with 15 bases between. Germline V gene sequence: CDR1 MNHEY, CDR2 SVGEGT. The CDR3 loop spans 14 amino acids. The CDR3 here is CASSYGLSGVGYTF. The CDR3 bases are TGTGCCAGCAGTTACGGACTTTCGGGTGTGGGCTACACCTTC.